This T cell receptor beta chain was profiled in a study of tumor and adjacent non-tumor tissue in lung cancer. This clonotype showed up many times. V shed 4 bases and J 7 bases; nucleotides not matched to a gene: 11. This CDR3 contains 16 residues. CDR1 and CDR2 (germline): SGHVS, FQNEAQ. Three rounds of nested PCR, following a modified ARM-PCR protocol, produced the TCRbeta library. Via MiXCR, TCRdb re-called the multiplex PCR reads, giving one row per CDR3 protein. The sample shows 90,000 to 110,000 distinct CDR3 sequences, 60% to 70% of them seen only once. RNA was extracted from bulk tissue without any cell sorting. This non-tumor lung sample came from over 3 cm beyond the tumor edge.

The sample comprised distant non-tumor lung tissue. This TCR was recovered from a man aged 55 to 70 with non-small cell lung cancer. V usage is TRBV7-8 and J usage is TRBJ1-4; TRBD1 matches 8 bases. In DNA, the CDR3 is TGTGCCAGCAGCTCAGCCTTCAGGGGGCGACTTGAAAAACTGTTTTTT. Amino acids: CASSSAFRGRLEKLFF.